The sequence of this TCR beta chain was determined in a study of post-analysis software for immune sequencing data. TCR beta libraries were prepared from cDNA with unique molecular identifiers. TCRdb passed the PCR reads through MiXCR, listing each CDR3 protein once. This table has some 690,000 distinct CDR3 sequences, roughly 29% appearing once. Broader study findings: Relative to controls, patients had a few TRBV segments at higher frequency, with TRBV5-6, TRBV5-1 and TRBV20-1 among these.

This clonotype was counted only a few times. No antigen is known for it. Germline V gene lookup returns CDR1 LGHDT and CDR2 YNNKEL (reference sequence). The ends were cut back, 0 bases at V and 6 bases at J, with 12 bases in the middle. The CDR3 runs 15 residues. The V gene is TRBV3-1, the J gene TRBJ2-1, with D uncertain. The sample taken for sequencing was blood. This TCR was recovered from a girl between 10 and 17 years old with multiple sclerosis. CDR3 loop: CASSQDSPEPNEQFF. The CDR3 DNA reads TGTGCCAGCAGCCAAGATAGTCCGGAACCCAATGAGCAGTTCTTC.